A selection of T cell receptor beta chains follows, all from one sample in a study of CD8+ T cells in alopecia areata. Only in-frame clones appear in the TCRdb table, and some are missing; sequencing was by immunoSEQ multiplex PCR. Of 200,000 to 250,000 clones listed, roughly 69% are singletons. The starting material was CD4+ T cells sorted from blood, obtained at week 0. Receptors originate from a human donor with alopecia areata. Both conserved end residues are part of each CDR3. The order of the fields is D gene, J gene, V gene, clone size, CDR3 protein, CDR3 DNA. D genes are given only for firm matches. Size tells how often a clone was seen (once, few, many) or the class of an expanded clone, and some rows leave it out.

-	TRBJ2-7	TRBV29-1	-	CSASGAGAYEQYF	TGCAGCGCTTCAGGGGCTGGGGCCTACGAGCAGTACTTC
-	TRBJ1-5	TRBV7-8	few	CASSLASGNQPQHF	TGTGCCAGCAGCTTAGCCAGTGGCAATCAGCCCCAGCATTTT
-	TRBJ1-1	TRBV29-1	-	CSSKLQENTEAFF	TGCAGCTCCAAATTACAGGAGAACACTGAAGCTTTCTTT
-	TRBJ2-5	TRBV30	-	CAWTGARETQYF	TGTGCCTGGACGGGAGCGAGAGAGACCCAGTACTTC
TRBD2	TRBJ2-1	TRBV29-1	few	CSVPGLVFGEQFF	TGCAGCGTGCCCGGACTAGTTTTTGGTGAGCAGTTCTTC
-	TRBJ1-2	TRBV6-5	-	CASSYSIDRGYTF	TGTGCCAGCAGTTACTCGATTGACCGTGGCTACACCTTC
-	TRBJ1-2	TRBV18	-	CASSPDGVGGYTF	TGTGCCAGCTCACCAGACGGGGTTGGTGGCTACACCTTC
TRBD2	TRBJ2-1	TRBV5-4	-	CASSPRRGEGNEQFF	TGTGCCAGCAGCCCCCGGCGGGGGGAGGGGAATGAGCAGTTCTTC
-	TRBJ2-4	TRBV7-2	-	CASSSDSTAKNIQYF	TGTGCCAGCAGCTCGGACTCAACGGCCAAAAACATTCAGTACTTC
-	TRBJ2-3	TRBV7-2	-	CASSLDSSTDTQYF	TGTGCCAGCAGCCTAGACTCAAGCACAGATACGCAGTATTTT
-	TRBJ2-2	TRBV9	-	CASSAAGSPGELFF	TGTGCCAGCAGCGCCGCAGGGTCCCCCGGGGAGCTGTTTTTT
TRBD1	TRBJ2-7	TRBV29-1	few	CSVGPGQGNYEQYF	TGCAGCGTTGGCCCGGGACAGGGTAATTACGAGCAGTACTTC
TRBD2	TRBJ2-5	TRBV30	-	CAWTTSGGRGETQYF	TGTGCCTGGACCACTTCGGGGGGGCGAGGTGAGACCCAGTACTTC
-	TRBJ1-2	TRBV7-9	-	CASSLDTTYGYTF	TGTGCCAGCAGCCTCGATACCACGTATGGCTACACCTTC
TRBD1	TRBJ2-4	TRBV10-3	few	CAISEGQGTIAKNIQYF	TGTGCCATCAGTGAAGGACAGGGAACCATAGCCAAAAACATTCAGTACTTC
TRBD1	TRBJ1-2	TRBV30	-	CAWSGTGRDGYTF	TGTGCCTGGAGCGGGACAGGGAGAGACGGCTACACCTTC
TRBD2	TRBJ2-3	TRBV7-8	once	CASSSGLAGVSTDTQYF	TGTGCCAGCAGTTCGGGACTAGCGGGGGTTAGCACAGATACGCAGTATTTT
-	TRBJ1-1	TRBV11-2	-	CASSFHLSEAFF	TGTGCCAGCAGCTTTCATCTCTCTGAAGCTTTCTTT
-	TRBJ2-2	TRBV5-1	-	CASSLLGTHTGELFF	TGCGCCAGCAGCTTGCTGGGGACTCACACCGGGGAGCTGTTTTTT
TRBD1	TRBJ1-1	TRBV30	-	CAYFFGQVVNTEAFF	TGTGCCTACTTCTTCGGACAGGTCGTCAACACTGAAGCTTTCTTT
-	TRBJ2-3	TRBV7-2	once	CASSTRRGGGTDTQYF	TGTGCCAGCAGCACCCGGAGGGGGGGCGGCACAGATACGCAGTATTTT
-	TRBJ2-5	TRBV7-2	-	CASTSGGEFQETQYF	TGTGCCAGCACCTCAGGTGGAGAATTTCAAGAGACCCAGTACTTC
-	TRBJ2-2	TRBV5-1	-	CASSLRNTGELFF	TGCGCCAGCAGCTTGAGGAACACCGGGGAGCTGTTTTTT
-	TRBJ1-5	TRBV6-1	once	CASSWANGSNQPQHF	TGTGCCAGCAGCTGGGCAAATGGGAGCAATCAGCCCCAGCATTTT
TRBD1	TRBJ1-1	TRBV30	-	CAWMGQPNTEAFF	TGTGCCTGGATGGGACAGCCGAACACTGAAGCTTTCTTT
-	TRBJ2-5	TRBV7-9	few	CASSLGEYQETQYF	TGTGCCAGCAGCTTAGGAGAGTACCAAGAGACCCAGTACTTC
-	TRBJ2-7	TRBV30	-	CACLGPLREQYF	TGTGCCTGCCTTGGGCCCCTCCGCGAGCAGTACTTC
-	TRBJ2-5	TRBV5-1	-	CASRLGTQETQYF	TGCGCCAGCCGACTTGGGACCCAAGAGACCCAGTACTTC
-	TRBJ2-3	TRBV30	-	CAWSALAVGTDTQYF	TGTGCCTGGAGTGCCTTAGCCGTTGGCACAGATACGCAGTATTTT
-	TRBJ2-7	TRBV29-1	few	CSVEVTDEQYF	TGCAGCGTTGAAGTGACGGACGAGCAGTACTTC
TRBD1	TRBJ1-2	TRBV10-3	few	CAIGDRLPGRTF	TGTGCCATCGGGGACAGGCTCCCCGGGAGGACCTTC
TRBD2	TRBJ2-1	TRBV30	-	CAWSPPGLAGVNNEQFF	TGTGCCTGGAGTCCCCCGGGACTAGCGGGGGTTAACAATGAGCAGTTCTTC
TRBD1	TRBJ2-5	TRBV2	-	CASSVTGTGYETQYF	TGTGCCAGCAGTGTGACCGGGACAGGGTACGAGACCCAGTACTTC
-	TRBJ2-3	TRBV9	-	CASSPRGDTQYF	TGTGCCAGCAGCCCCCGTGGAGATACGCAGTATTTT
TRBD2	TRBJ2-7	TRBV7-6	-	CASSLVTGGSYEQYF	TGTGCCAGCAGCTTAGTTACGGGGGGTTCCTACGAGCAGTACTTC
-	TRBJ2-1	TRBV30	-	CAGRRLEAYNEQFF	TGTGCCGGAAGACGGCTAGAGGCCTACAATGAGCAGTTCTTC
-	TRBJ1-1	TRBV5-1	-	CASNLWTANTEAFF	TGCGCCAGCAATCTTTGGACAGCGAACACTGAAGCTTTCTTT
-	TRBJ2-2	TRBV29-1	-	CSATGWDTGELFF	TGCAGCGCTACAGGGTGGGACACCGGGGAGCTGTTTTTT
TRBD1	TRBJ1-5	TRBV7-9	-	CASSLAGQGNQPQHF	TGTGCCAGCAGCCTGGCGGGACAGGGCAATCAGCCCCAGCATTTT
-	TRBJ2-7	TRBV5-1	-	CASSPLSDRTIYEQYF	TGCGCCAGCAGCCCGTTGTCTGACAGAACGATCTACGAGCAGTACTTC
-	TRBJ2-4	TRBV6-5	-	CASIWGQGANIQYF	TGTGCCAGCATCTGGGGGCAAGGGGCGAACATTCAGTACTTC
TRBD2	TRBJ2-3	TRBV5-4	once	CASRKAGPPTDTQYF	TGTGCCAGCAGAAAAGCGGGGCCCCCCACAGATACGCAGTATTTT
-	TRBJ2-3	TRBV6-5	-	CASSYVAPYTDTQYF	TGTGCCAGCAGTTACGTCGCCCCCTACACAGATACGCAGTATTTT
-	TRBJ2-1	TRBV30	-	CAWSTDRYNEQFF	TGTGCCTGGAGTACTGACAGGTACAATGAGCAGTTCTTC
-	TRBJ1-1	TRBV27	-	CASSLWGNTEAFF	TGTGCCAGCAGTTTATGGGGAAACACTGAAGCTTTCTTT
-	TRBJ2-1	TRBV5-6	few	CASNRHNEQFF	TGTGCCAGCAACAGGCACAATGAGCAGTTCTTC
TRBD1	TRBJ2-5	TRBV4-1	few	CASSQDGTGARETQYF	TGCGCCAGCAGCCAAGATGGGACAGGGGCTCGAGAGACCCAGTACTTC
-	TRBJ2-3	TRBV4-2	once	CASSQDSIDTQYF	TGTGCCAGCAGCCAAGATAGCATAGATACGCAGTATTTT
TRBD2	TRBJ2-7	TRBV9	-	CASSVGLAGPGIAYEQYF	TGTGCCAGCAGCGTCGGACTAGCGGGGCCCGGAATTGCCTACGAGCAGTACTTC
-	TRBJ2-7	TRBV9	-	CASSVEEAGPYEQYF	TGTGCCAGCAGCGTAGAGGAAGCGGGCCCCTACGAGCAGTACTTC
-	TRBJ2-3	TRBV29-1	-	CSVEAGTSTDTQYF	TGCAGCGTTGAAGCGGGAACTAGCACAGATACGCAGTATTTT
-	TRBJ2-3	TRBV7-6	-	CASSLMRGTDTQYF	TGTGCCAGCAGCTTAATGCGCGGCACAGATACGCAGTATTTT
-	TRBJ2-7	TRBV5-1	-	CASSLQGYEQYF	TGCGCCAGCAGCTTGCAGGGCTACGAGCAGTACTTC